There are many counts of the clone carrying this T cell receptor (beta chain). From approximately 400 ng of RNA, a library with molecular barcoded alpha/delta and beta/gamma adaptors was made. TCRdb reprocessed the reads with MiXCR, giving one entry per CDR3 protein. In the table there are almost 40,000 distinct CDR3 sequences, roughly 15% of which are singletons. This record belongs to a study of read filtering for tumor transcriptome and immune sequencing. The wider study: Among patients, 17 to 20 were male and approximately 15 female, aged about 45 to 90 (mean approximately 60).

The CDR3 extends over 14 amino acids. V was pared by 2 bases and J by 5 bases, with 15 bases between. Germline CDR1 is DFQATT and CDR2 is SNEGSKA (reference sequence). The receptor's source is a donor at least 40 years old with multiple myeloma. Specimen: a population of CD138-negative cells sorted from bone marrow. V gene TRBV20-1 combines with J gene TRBJ1-1; TRBD1 is a possible D gene (5 bases). The CDR3 region is CSARFWGGYTEAFF. The CDR3, as DNA: TGCAGTGCTAGATTTTGGGGGGGTTATACTGAAGCTTTCTTT.